The 3 T cell receptor beta chains below were found in one sample sequenced in a study of graft-versus-host responses after intestinal transplantation. TCRdb's table, derived via immunoSEQ multiplex PCR, lists solely in-frame clones and lacks some. The sample includes tens of thousands of clones, roughly 91% of them seen just once. Which antigens these TCRs recognize remains unknown. The sequenced sample was unstimulated CD4+ T cells sorted from spleen or lymph node cells, obtained before transplant. Every receptor here comes from a human donor who was the organ donor for an intestinal transplant.

This clone came up a few times. The rearrangement links TRBV6-4 to TRBJ2-7, with a weak D call TRBD1 (5 bases). This CDR3 is built from 13 residues. Germline CDR1 MRHNA, CDR2 SNTAGT. Trimming removed 2 bases at V and 2 bases at J, with 7 bases between. CDR3 in amino acids: CASSDTDTYEQYF. The DNA of the CDR3 is TGTGCCAGCAGTGACACGGACACCTACGAGCAGTACTTC.

J is TRBJ2-7 and V is TRBV7-2; possibly TRBD1 for D (5 bases). The CDR3 contains 13 residues. Trimming cost V 5 bases and J 4 bases, with 12 bases left between them. Germline values: CDR1 SGHTA, CDR2 FQGNSA. CDR3 nucleotide sequence: TGTGCCAGCAGCGGGCGGACAACGTACGAGCAGTACTTC. This encodes CASSGRTTYEQYF.

V gene TRBV6-5 combines with J gene TRBJ2-5; 7 bases fit TRBD1. This CDR3 comprises 12 residues. The V and J ends lost 5 bases and 11 bases, in that order; junction bases with no gene match: 8. Germline V gene lookup returns CDR1 MNHEY and CDR2 SVGAGI. CDR3 sequence: CASSPSGQVQYF. In DNA form, the CDR3 reads TGTGCCAGCAGTCCGAGTGGACAGGTGCAGTACTTC.